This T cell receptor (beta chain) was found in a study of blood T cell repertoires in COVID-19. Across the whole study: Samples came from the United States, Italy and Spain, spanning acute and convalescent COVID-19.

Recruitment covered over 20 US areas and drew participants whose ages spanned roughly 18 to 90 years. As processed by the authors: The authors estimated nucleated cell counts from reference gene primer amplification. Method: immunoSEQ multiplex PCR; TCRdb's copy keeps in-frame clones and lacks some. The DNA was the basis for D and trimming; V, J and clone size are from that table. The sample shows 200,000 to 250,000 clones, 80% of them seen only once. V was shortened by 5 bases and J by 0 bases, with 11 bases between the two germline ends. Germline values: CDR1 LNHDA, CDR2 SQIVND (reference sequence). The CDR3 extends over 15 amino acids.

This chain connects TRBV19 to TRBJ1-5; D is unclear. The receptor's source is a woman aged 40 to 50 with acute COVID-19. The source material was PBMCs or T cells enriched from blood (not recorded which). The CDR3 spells CASSETHYSNQPQHF. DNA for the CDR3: TGTGCCAGTAGTGAGACACATTATAGCAATCAGCCCCAGCATTTT.